The entry below gives a single T cell receptor (beta chain) sequence along with its context. Its antigen is unknown. The data belong to a study of T cell responses to AZD1222 COVID-19 vaccine. Overall study findings and caveats: Only a handful of people who got AZD1222 tested seropositive at baseline. CD4 TCRs associated with vaccination spanned spike, dominating at 160-218 and 743-854.

The CDR3 extends over 14 amino acids. Germline V gene lookup returns CDR1 SGDLS and CDR2 YYNGEE. Trimming at V came to 0 bases and at J to 9 bases, leaving 5 bases not matched to a gene. Second-dose intervals of approximately 4 or approximately 12 weeks were pooled. Data came from immunoSEQ multiplex PCR; TCRdb stores just in-frame clones and leaves some out. The sample gives 110,000 or so clones, around 88% of which show up once; approximately 6.5% is in the top ten. This rearrangement joins TRBV9 to TRBJ2-1, with 8 nucleotides matching TRBD2. The specimen comprised peripheral blood, sampled 28 days after the second AZD1222 dose. The clonotype was recovered from an adult who received the AZD1222 COVID-19 vaccine. This CDR3 is CASSVDGLAGEQFF. The DNA of the CDR3 is TGTGCCAGCAGCGTAGATGGACTAGCCGGTGAGCAGTTCTTC. Complete variable domain (other parts from reference TRBV9 and TRBJ2-1): DSGVTQTPKHLITATGQRVTLRCSPRSGDLSVYWYQQSLDQGLQFLIQYYNGEERAKGNILERFSAQQFPDLHSELNLSSLELGDSALYFCASSVDGLAGEQFFGPGTRLTVL.